This is a list of T cell receptor beta chains from one sample in a study of cytomegalovirus exposure and HLA in healthy donors. Sequenced by immunoSEQ multiplex PCR; TCRdb stores in-frame clones only, minus some. The sample shows about 160,000 clones, 75% to 85% of them seen only once. Source material: PBMCs. Receptors were obtained from a girl aged 2 to 10 in good health and CMV-seropositive. Each CDR3 is given with its conserved first and last residue. The order of the fields is V gene, J gene, clone size, D gene, CDR3 protein, CDR3 DNA. The D gene is left open where the match is weak. Rows give clone size only sometimes, using once, few, many, or a class for an expanded clone.

>TRBV9|TRBJ2-1|.|TRBD2
CASSSRTSGIKNGQFF
TGTGCCAGCAGCTCCCGGACTAGCGGGATCAAGAATGGGCAGTTCTTC
>TRBV29-1|TRBJ1-2|.|TRBD1
CSAKEQGGLYGYTF
TGCAGCGCTAAGGAGCAGGGGGGTCTGTATGGCTACACCTTC
>TRBV30|TRBJ2-2|.|.
CAWSVQVYTGELFF
TGTGCCTGGAGTGTACAGGTCTACACCGGGGAGCTGTTTTTT
>TRBV18|TRBJ2-3|.|.
CASSLSSGRGTDTQYF
TGTGCCAGCTCACTATCGTCGGGAAGGGGCACAGATACGCAGTATTTT
>TRBV2|TRBJ2-1|few|.
CAIGDYNEQFF
TGTGCCATCGGGGACTACAATGAGCAGTTCTTC
>TRBV10-3|TRBJ2-7|.|TRBD1
CASKDRGPDGYEQYF
TGTGCCAGCAAGGACAGGGGGCCAGATGGGTACGAGCAGTACTTC
>TRBV5-1|TRBJ2-3|once|TRBD2
CASSFGASGRVTDTQYF
TGCGCCAGCAGCTTTGGGGCTAGCGGGAGGGTGACAGATACGCAGTATTTT
>TRBV1|TRBJ2-1|.|.
CTSSQEGAGVSDEQFF
TGCACCAGCAGCCAAGAAGGGGCGGGAGTTTCCGATGAGCAGTTCTTC
>TRBV30|TRBJ2-1|.|TRBD1
CAWKGQTYNEQFF
TGTGCCTGGAAGGGACAGACCTACAATGAGCAGTTCTTC
>TRBV7-3|TRBJ2-3|.|.
CASSFRGSTDTQYF
TGTGCCAGCAGCTTCAGGGGAAGCACAGATACGCAGTATTTT
>TRBV25-1|TRBJ2-7|once|.
CASRQGHEQYF
TGTGCCAGCAGACAGGGCCACGAGCAGTACTTC
>TRBV30|TRBJ2-5|.|TRBD2
CAWKGGTSKETQYF
TGTGCCTGGAAGGGCGGGACTAGTAAAGAGACCCAGTACTTC
>TRBV9|TRBJ2-3|.|TRBD2
CASSVSGRSTDTQYF
TGTGCCAGCAGCGTAAGCGGGAGGTCCACAGATACGCAGTATTTT
>TRBV7-8|TRBJ2-5|.|TRBD2
CASSSLAGMQETQYF
TGTGCCAGCAGCTCGCTAGCGGGGATGCAAGAGACCCAGTACTTC
>TRBV10-3|TRBJ2-7|.|TRBD2
CAIRKREGYEQYF
TGTGCCATCAGAAAGCGGGAGGGCTACGAGCAGTACTTC
>TRBV29-1|TRBJ2-1|once|TRBD1
CSADRGGEQFF
TGCAGCGCCGACAGGGGAGGTGAGCAGTTCTTC
>TRBV7-9|TRBJ2-7|.|.
CASSLARRDPYEQYF
TGTGCCAGCAGCTTAGCACGGCGGGACCCCTACGAGCAGTACTTC
>TRBV7-2|TRBJ2-3|once|TRBD2
CASSLLAGGSTDTQYF
TGTGCCAGCAGCTTATTAGCGGGAGGGAGCACAGATACGCAGTATTTT
>TRBV4-1|TRBJ2-2|.|TRBD2
CASSPRRGGGTGELFF
TGCGCCAGCAGCCCCCGGAGGGGCGGGGGCACCGGGGAGCTGTTTTTT
>TRBV10-2|TRBJ1-2|once|TRBD1
CATHSTGGYGYTF
TGCGCCACCCACTCTACAGGGGGCTATGGCTACACCTTC
>TRBV11-2|TRBJ2-3|once|.
CASSLGGDTQYF
TGTGCCAGCAGTTTGGGGGGAGATACGCAGTATTTT
>TRBV30|TRBJ1-2|.|TRBD1
CAWRGTGAYTNYGYTF
TGTGCCTGGAGGGGGACAGGGGCGTATACTAACTATGGCTACACCTTC